The source of this TCR beta chain is a study of OX40 agonist ivuxolimab in advanced cancers. Study-wide context: Ivuxolimab, which patients received intravenously every 2 weeks, was dosed at 0.01 to 10 mg/kg. Those enrolled were 80% to 85% male, with a mean age of around 60 years and ages from about 20 to 80. Prior therapy, whether anti-PD-1, anti-PD-L1 or anti-CTLA-4, was allowed, and 40% had some.

Trimming pared 10 bases from V and 4 bases from J, leaving 13 bases between. Germline V gene sequence: CDR1 MNHNS, CDR2 SASEGT. The CDR3 totals 13 residues. The table came from immunoSEQ multiplex PCR; TCRdb's copy has only in-frame clones and leaves some out. This sample has about 38,000 clones, with 80% to 90% found just once. Peripheral blood came from all dose cohorts at three timepoints. The V gene is TRBV6-1, the J gene TRBJ2-2; D not certain. The receptor's source is an adult with an advanced solid tumor such as melanoma, head and neck, liver or kidney cancer. The sample was CD4+ or CD8+ T cells sorted from blood, taken in a trial of the OX40 agonist ivuxolimab. The CDR3 region has the DNA TGTGCCATCCAACGATTGGGCACCGGGGAGCTGTTTTTT. Translating gives CAIQRLGTGELFF.